This T cell receptor (beta chain) stems from a study of blood T cell repertoires in COVID-19. Study details: There were acute and convalescent COVID-19 samples, and they came from the United States, Italy and Spain. T cells, B-cell-depleted T cells, or PBMCs provided the cDNA or gDNA that served as material.

This clone showed up just once. Assay: immunoSEQ multiplex PCR; the TCRdb copy retains only in-frame clones and omits some. Here the sample spans about 300,000 clones, around 88% being singletons. The sequenced material came from peripheral blood. This sequence originates from a woman between 50 and 59 years old with acute or convalescent COVID-19.

CDR3 in DNA: TGTGCCACTCGGGGGGCGGGACTCGGCACCGGGGAGCTGTTTTTT. It yields the protein CATRGAGLGTGELFF. This sequence joins TRBV24-1 and TRBJ2-2; maybe TRBD2 (7 bases). The CDR3 consists of 15 residues. Trimming removed 10 bases from V and 4 bases from J, with 18 bases in between. CDR1 KGHDR and CDR2 SFDVKD come from the germline V gene.